This T cell receptor (beta chain) appears in the sequencing data of a study of cytomegalovirus exposure and HLA in healthy donors. Of note for this clone: Antigen specificity is unknown.

Broader study findings: Data from an earlier analysis indicated that most TCR beta V segments were productive either about 87% or about 30% of the time. Listed as cytomegalovirus-associated were more than 150 TCR beta chains. Later genetic work tied a missense DCLRE1C variant to beta-chain V and J trimming.

The PCR contained 60 Vbeta and 13 Jbeta primers. Sequencing used immunoSEQ multiplex PCR; TCRdb keeps in-frame clones, though not all of them. Of over 120,000 clones listed, more than 7.5% are singletons. Sequencing input: PBMCs. This receptor was obtained from a man between 50 and 59 years old in good health and CMV-seronegative.

The CDR3 loop is CASSPDGTQQFF. The CDR3 nucleotides are TGTGCCAGCTCACCAGATGGGACTCAGCAGTTCTTC. The rearrangement joins TRBV18 to TRBJ2-1; TRBD2 might be the D (6 bases). Germline V CDR1 and CDR2: KGHSH, LQKENI. CDR3 size: 12 residues. Trimming pared 2 bases from V and 11 bases from J, leaving 10 bases between.